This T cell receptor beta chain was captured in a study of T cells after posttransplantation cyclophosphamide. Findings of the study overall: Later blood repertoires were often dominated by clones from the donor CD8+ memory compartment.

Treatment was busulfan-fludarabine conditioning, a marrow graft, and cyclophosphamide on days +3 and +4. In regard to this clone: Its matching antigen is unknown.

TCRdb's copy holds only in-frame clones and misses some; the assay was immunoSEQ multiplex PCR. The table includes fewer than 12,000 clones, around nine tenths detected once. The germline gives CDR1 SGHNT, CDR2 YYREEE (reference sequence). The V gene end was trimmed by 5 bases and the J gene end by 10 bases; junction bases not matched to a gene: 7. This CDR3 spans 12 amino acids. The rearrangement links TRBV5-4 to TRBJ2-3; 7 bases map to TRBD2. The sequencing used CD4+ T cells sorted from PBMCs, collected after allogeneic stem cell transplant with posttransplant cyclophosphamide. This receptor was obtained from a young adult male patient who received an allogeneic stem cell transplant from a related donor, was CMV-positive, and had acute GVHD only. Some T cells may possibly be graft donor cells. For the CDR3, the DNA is TGTGCCAGCAGTACGGGGGGTAGTGCGCAGTATTTT. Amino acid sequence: CASSTGGSAQYF.